Shown below are 29 T cell receptor beta chains from a single sample sequenced in a study of blood T cells in healthy people across ages. A second PCR, run for about 7 to 11 cycles, used a sample-barcoded 5' primer plus a J-beta primer mix. TCRdb called the 5' RACE reads again in MiXCR, with one record for every CDR3 protein. This sample carries over a million distinct CDR3 sequences, 40% to 55% of them seen once, and the ten largest clones take 18%. Sequenced: blood. These receptor sequences come from a woman aged 60 to 75 in good health.

A few counts support this clonotype. The V gene is TRBV10-3, the J gene TRBJ2-7; D is ambiguous. Germline V gene sequence: CDR1 ENHRY, CDR2 SYGVKD. The CDR3 is 14 residues long. Trimming shortened V by 0 bases and J by 1 base, and 7 bases separated the two germline ends. CDR3 DNA sequence: TGTGCCATCAGTGAGTCGTTCAGTTCCTACGAGCAGTACTTC. Protein: CAISESFSSYEQYF.

The chain has TRBV6-5 and TRBJ1-2; D remains unclear. CDR3 size: 19 residues. Trimming took off 0 bases at V and 4 bases at J, with 24 bases between the two ends. CDR1 and CDR2 (germline): MNHEY, SVGAGI. CDR3 coding DNA: TGTGCCAGCAGTTACTCGAATGTTCGTCTAGGGCCATCGGGCTATGGCTACACCTTC. The encoded protein is CASSYSNVRLGPSGYGYTF.

The chain joins TRBV5-1 to TRBJ2-3; D unresolved. CDR3 length equals 14 residues. Trimming stripped 5 bases from V and 0 bases from J, with 10 bases between. Looked up from germline, CDR1 is SGHRS and CDR2 is YFSETQ. The CDR3 loop reads CASRKASSTDTQYF. In nucleotides, the CDR3 is TGCGCCAGCAGGAAGGCGTCGAGCACAGATACGCAGTATTTT.

The table lists this clonotype with a few counts. The chain has TRBV5-8 and TRBJ2-1; either TRBD1 or TRBD2 may supply D (6 bases each). Germline CDR1 reads SGHTS; CDR2 reads YDEGEE. The CDR3 runs 20 residues. V was shortened by 5 bases and J by 4 bases, with 31 bases between the two germline ends. The CDR3: CASRPTGYRGGPLEYNEQFF. Here the CDR3 DNA reads TGTGCCAGCAGGCCTACGGGGTACCGTGGGGGGCCGCTAGAATACAATGAGCAGTTCTTC.

This chain joins TRBV7-9 and TRBJ2-7; no definite D call. This CDR3 has 12 amino acids. From germline, CDR1 is SEHNR and CDR2 FQNEAQ (reference sequence). The V and J ends lost 8 bases and 2 bases respectively, with 10 bases between them. CDR3 sequence (DNA): TGTGCCAGCTGTGAAGCCCCCTACGAGCAGTACTTC. Amino acid sequence: CASCEAPYEQYF.

The J gene is TRBJ2-5, the V gene TRBV27; no firm D call. The germline gives CDR1 MNHEY, CDR2 SMNVEV (reference sequence). Trimming took 4 bases from V and 11 from J, leaving 11 bases between them. The CDR3 is made up of 11 amino acids. As DNA, the CDR3 is TGTGCCAGCAGTTATGGGATTTGGCAGTACTTC. Translating gives CASSYGIWQYF.

The chain recombines TRBV27 with TRBJ2-4, with 7 bases lining up with TRBD1. V dropped 2 bases and J dropped 6; count of bases not matched to a gene: 13. The CDR3 has 17 amino acids. Germline CDR1 and CDR2: MNHEY and SMNVEV (reference sequence). CDR3: CASSLTPGQATRNIQYF. As DNA, the CDR3 is TGTGCCAGCAGTTTAACTCCCGGACAGGCCACCCGAAACATTCAGTACTTC.

This clonotype appeared once. The chain is built from TRBV20-1 and TRBJ2-5; tentatively, D is TRBD1 or TRBD2 (5 bases each). CDR1 and CDR2 from the germline V gene are DFQATT and SNEGSKA (reference sequence). The CDR3 is made up of 13 amino acids. V was pared by 6 bases and J by 5 bases, with 16 bases between. In nucleotides, the CDR3 is TGCAGTGCCCTTGCTCTGGGGGTGGAGACCCAGTACTTC. As protein: CSALALGVETQYF.

V usage is TRBV24-1 and J usage is TRBJ1-1; D not certain. The CDR3 loop spans 13 amino acids. V was pared by 9 bases and J by 4 bases, with 14 bases between. CDR1 and CDR2 (germline): KGHDR, SFDVKD. The chain's CDR3 is CATSKEDGTEAFF. CDR3 nucleotides: TGTGCCACCTCCAAGGAGGACGGCACTGAAGCTTTCTTT.

A few counts support this clonotype. The chain combines TRBV27 with TRBJ2-6; D perhaps matches TRBD1 (6 bases). Germline V lookup: CDR1 MNHEY, CDR2 SMNVEV (reference sequence). The V and J ends lost 6 bases and 0 bases respectively, with 12 bases between them. The CDR3 has 16 amino acids. The DNA of the CDR3 is TGTGCCAGCAGACCCGACAGGAACTCTGGGGCCAACGTCCTGACTTTC. Its translation: CASRPDRNSGANVLTF.

V gene TRBV14 combines with J gene TRBJ1-1; no definite D call. The germline V and J ends were trimmed by 4 bases and 3 bases, with 12 bases remaining between them. Germline V gene sequence: CDR1 SGHDN, CDR2 FVKESK. The CDR3 has 14 residues. This CDR3 is CASSLIHFDTEAFF. For the CDR3, the DNA is TGTGCCAGCAGCCTCATCCATTTTGACACTGAAGCTTTCTTT.

The chain uses TRBV5-1 and TRBJ1-6; TRBD1 might be the D (5 bases). The CDR3 is 15 amino acids. Germline V gene lookup returns CDR1 SGHRS and CDR2 YFSETQ. Trimming left V 0 bases short and J 10 bases short, with 14 bases between. This CDR3 reads CASSLGGRVMSPLHF. CDR3 nucleotides: TGCGCCAGCAGCTTGGGAGGCAGGGTAATGTCACCCCTCCACTTT.

The CDR3 sequence: CASSRTGGPTDTQYF. Written as DNA, the CDR3 is TGTGCCAGCAGCCGGACAGGGGGACCTACAGATACGCAGTATTTT. The chain is built from TRBV9 and TRBJ2-3; 10 nucleotides align to TRBD1. The CDR3 spans 15 residues. Germline V lookup: CDR1 SGDLS, CDR2 YYNGEE. Unmatched junction bases numbered 5, after V lost 4 bases and J lost 3 bases.

The rearrangement joins TRBV2 to TRBJ2-4; D tentatively fits TRBD1 or TRBD2 (5 bases each). The J call may be faulty, since TRBJ2-7 better matches the DNA end. The CDR3 consists of 14 residues. CDR1 is SNHLY, CDR2 FYNNEI, per germline. CDR3 amino acids: CASSEARGSSEQYF. The DNA for the CDR3 is TGTGCCAGCAGTGAAGCGAGGGGATCGTCCGAGCAGTACTTC.

This clonotype has just a few counts. The chain joins TRBV20-1 to TRBJ2-1; 8 bases map to TRBD2. CDR1 and CDR2 from the germline V gene are DFQATT and SNEGSKA (reference sequence). J lost 8 bases, V lost 6 bases, and 12 bases had no gene match. The CDR3 spans 14 residues. CDR3 bases: TGCAGTGCCCCACAGGGACTAGTGATCTATGAGCAGTTCTTC. This codes for CSAPQGLVIYEQFF.

This chain connects TRBV7-9 to TRBJ2-6; 9 nucleotides line up with TRBD1. CDR3 length: 16 amino acids. Germline CDR1 is SEHNR and CDR2 is FQNEAQ (reference sequence). The V and J ends lost 5 bases and 1 base, in that order; junction bases with no gene match: 3. The CDR3 loop is CASSQQGASGANVLTF. The CDR3 DNA follows: TGTGCCAGCAGCCAACAGGGGGCTTCTGGGGCCAACGTCCTGACTTTC.

This clonotype has a handful of counts. V gene TRBV28 combines with J gene TRBJ2-1; D remains unclear. This CDR3 is 11 amino acids long. With 10 bases removed from V and 9 bases from J, the gap between germline ends came to 13 bases. In germline, CDR1 is MDHEN, CDR2 SYDVKM. The CDR3 region has the DNA TGTGCCACCCAGAGAAATGGTGAGCAGTTCTTC. This gives the protein CATQRNGEQFF.

The chain is built from TRBV10-3 and TRBJ2-7, with 7 bases lining up with TRBD1. V gave up 11 bases and J gave up 1 base; unmatched junction bases: 8. The CDR3 length is 13 residues. Germline assignment: CDR1 ENHRY and CDR2 SYGVKD. The CDR3, as DNA: TGTGCCGTTCAGGGGGAACCATCCTACGAGCAGTACTTC. The encoded protein is CAVQGEPSYEQYF.

This clonotype was seen a handful of times. The V gene is TRBV7-2, the J gene TRBJ2-3; D may be TRBD1 or TRBD2 (7 bases each). Per germline, CDR1 SGHTA and CDR2 FQGNSA. The CDR3 is 15 residues long. V lost 4 bases to trimming and J lost 2 bases, with 13 bases between them. The CDR3 coding sequence is TGTGCCAGCAGCTCCAGGGGGGGTATCACAGATACGCAGTATTTT. Translation gives CASSSRGGITDTQYF. The full variable domain, its missing parts supplied by reference TRBV7-2 and TRBJ2-3, is GAGVSQSPSNKVTEKGKDVELRCDPISGHTALYWYRQSLGQGLEFLIYFQGNSAPDKSGLPSDRFSAERTGGSVSTLTIQRTQQEDSAVYLCASSSRGGITDTQYFGPGTRLTVL.

The chain employs TRBV20-1 and TRBJ2-7; unclear D gene. In germline, CDR1 is DFQATT, CDR2 SNEGSKA (reference sequence). V lost 7 bases to trimming and J lost 1 base, with 5 bases between them. The CDR3 spans 10 residues. The CDR3, as DNA: TGCAGTGTGCCGTCCTACGAGCAGTACTTC. It is translated as CSVPSYEQYF.

There are a few counts of this clonotype. This sequence joins TRBV10-3 and TRBJ1-1; D call uncertain. This CDR3 spans 13 amino acids. Trimming cost V 2 bases and J 0 bases, with 4 bases left between them. Germline V gives CDR1 ENHRY, CDR2 SYGVKD. CDR3 residues: CAISEGVNTEAFF. The DNA for the CDR3 is TGTGCCATCAGTGAGGGGGTGAACACTGAAGCTTTCTTT.

CDR3 DNA: TGCAGTGCTAGAGGCAGAGGGACTAGCGGGAGACAACCATCCTACGAGCAGTACTTC. Its protein product is CSARGRGTSGRQPSYEQYF. This chain joins TRBV20-1 and TRBJ2-7; 14 bases fit TRBD2. The trim removed 1 base at V and 1 base at J, leaving 12 bases unmatched. The CDR3 totals 19 residues. Germline V gene data show CDR1 as DFQATT and CDR2 as SNEGSKA (reference sequence).

This chain uses TRBV29-1 with TRBJ2-1; a weak D match, TRBD2 (5 bases). Looked up from germline, CDR1 is SQVTM and CDR2 is ANQGSEA. Deletions cut 4 bases from V and 1 base from J, with 14 bases between. This CDR3 comprises 15 residues. In DNA form, the CDR3 reads TGCAGCGTTGGTACTGGCGGGCTTTCCTACAATGAGCAGTTCTTC. It translates to CSVGTGGLSYNEQFF.

About this clonotype itself: The junction shows a germline mismatch at one end, possibly a read error. The chain joins TRBV28 to TRBJ2-5; tentatively, D is TRBD1 or TRBD2 (5 bases each). The end of the DNA aligns better with TRBJ2-7, so the J call may be wrong. The CDR3 is 14 amino acids. Germline assignment: CDR1 MDHEN and CDR2 SYDVKM. The CDR3 nucleotides are TGTGCCGGCAGTGACAGCGGCAGCAACTACGAGCAGTACTTC. It encodes CAGSDSGSNYEQYF.

V is TRBV10-3 and J is TRBJ2-2; unclear D gene. The CDR3 is 12 amino acids. Germline values: CDR1 ENHRY, CDR2 SYGVKD. The germline V and J ends were trimmed by 0 bases and 13 bases, with 9 bases remaining between them. CDR3: CAISESKGGLFF. DNA of the CDR3: TGTGCCATCAGTGAGTCGAAAGGCGGGCTGTTTTTT.

This clonotype came up a few times. The rearrangement joins TRBV4-2 to TRBJ1-2; 7 positions match TRBD1. The germline V gene has CDR1 LGHNA and CDR2 YNFKEQ. The CDR3 has 15 residues. Unmatched junction bases numbered 11, after V lost 5 bases and J lost 5 bases. CDR3 DNA: TGTGCCAGCAGCGTCTACAGGGACAGTCGGTATGGCTACACCTTC. Residues: CASSVYRDSRYGYTF.

In this sample, this clonotype turned up a few times. V gene TRBV27 combines with J gene TRBJ2-1; maybe TRBD2 (5 bases). V lost 5 bases, J lost 9 bases, and 17 bases lay in between. The CDR3 has 14 amino acids. CDR1 is MNHEY and CDR2 is SMNVEV in the germline V gene (reference sequence). The DNA of the CDR3 is TGTGCCAGCAGTCTCCTTACCGGGGTCCGTGAGCAGTTCTTC. The encoded protein is CASSLLTGVREQFF.

V usage is TRBV6-1 and J usage is TRBJ2-3, with a possible D match to TRBD2 (5 bases). V gave up 6 bases and J gave up 3 bases, with 19 bases separating them. Germline CDR1 MNHNS, CDR2 SASEGT. The CDR3 loop spans 16 amino acids. This CDR3 reads CASSGEGRSGTDTQYF. The DNA for the CDR3 is TGTGCCAGCAGCGGTGAGGGAAGGTCGGGAACAGATACGCAGTATTTT.

The rearrangement links TRBV6-2 or TRBV6-3 to TRBJ2-6; tentatively, D is TRBD2 (5 bases). Germline V lookup: CDR1 MNHEY, CDR2 SVGEGT. V lost 0 bases and J lost 1, with 13 bases in between. This CDR3 spans 18 amino acids. DNA for the CDR3: TGTGCCAGCAGTTACTCCCGGGGTAAAGGGTCTGGGGCCAACGTCCTGACTTTC. It codes for CASSYSRGKGSGANVLTF.